The 18 T cell receptor beta chains below all came from one sample that was sequenced in a study of shared clonotypes between healthy human individuals. The table came from immunoSEQ multiplex PCR; TCRdb's copy has only in-frame clones and leaves some out. This sample has about 2.1 million clones, with 93% found just once. Selected positively for CCR7 and CD45RO-negative, naive CD8 cells excluded terminally differentiated effector memory CD45RA+ cells. Sequenced material: naive CD8+ T cells from PBMCs. The receptors here all came from a man between 18 and 35 years old in good health. Some clones in this sample may be carry-over from other donors' samples.

This chain links TRBV19 with TRBJ2-7; TRBD1 might be the D (6 bases). V lost 5 bases and J 2 bases, leaving 10 bases between the germline ends. From germline, CDR1 is LNHDA and CDR2 SQIVND (reference sequence). This CDR3 spans 13 amino acids. The DNA for the CDR3 is TGTGCCAGTAGTGTCGGGACACCCTACGAGCAGTACTTC. This translates into CASSVGTPYEQYF.

The CDR3 DNA follows: TGTGCCAGCAGCCAAGCGTACTGGGAGACAGGGATGAGCTCCTACAATGAGCAGTTCTTC. As protein: CASSQAYWETGMSSYNEQFF. The chain links TRBV28 to TRBJ2-1, with TRBD1 matching 7 bases. The CDR3 runs 20 residues. The V gene end was trimmed by 6 bases and the J gene end by 0 bases; junction bases not matched to a gene: 20. CDR1 MDHEN and CDR2 SYDVKM come from the germline V gene.

This sequence joins TRBV7-3 and TRBJ1-2; the D is unclear. V lost 3 bases to trimming and J lost 7 bases, with 12 bases between them. This CDR3 is 13 amino acids long. CDR1 is SGHTA, CDR2 FQGTGA, per germline. CDR3 sequence reads: CASSLGHSSGYTF. The DNA of the CDR3 is TGTGCCAGCAGCTTGGGTCACTCCTCTGGCTACACCTTC.

The chain is built from TRBV27 and TRBJ2-2, with D possibly being TRBD2 (6 bases). Germline lookup yields CDR1 MNHEY and CDR2 SMNVEV (reference sequence). V was cut by 3 bases and J by 1 base, with 9 bases left in between. The CDR3 length is 15 residues. CDR3 amino acids: CASSLLALNTGELFF. In DNA, the CDR3 is TGTGCCAGCAGTTTGCTAGCGTTGAACACCGGGGAGCTGTTTTTT.

The chain carries TRBV7-9 and TRBJ2-1, with a weak D call TRBD2 (7 bases). CDR3 length: 15 residues. Trimming cost V 5 bases and J 6 bases, with 17 bases left between them. Germline CDR1 is SEHNR and CDR2 is FQNEAQ (reference sequence). Here the CDR3 reads CASSPSPGGLNEQFF. The CDR3 DNA reads TGTGCCAGCAGCCCCTCCCCCGGGGGGCTCAATGAGCAGTTCTTC. The whole variable domain, remainder taken from reference TRBV7-9 and TRBJ2-1, is DTGVSQNPRHKITKRGQNVTFRCDPISEHNRLYWYRQTLGQGPEFLTYFQNEAQLEKSRLLSDRFSAERPKGSFSTLEIQRTEQGDSAMYLCASSPSPGGLNEQFFGPGTRLTVL.

This chain uses TRBV19 with TRBJ1-1; D unclear. The CDR3 covers 13 residues. From germline, CDR1 is LNHDA and CDR2 SQIVND (reference sequence). Trimming left V 6 bases short and J 4 bases short, with 12 bases between. This CDR3 is CASRPLTGTEAFF. The DNA for the CDR3 is TGTGCCAGTAGACCCCTGACGGGCACTGAAGCTTTCTTT. The whole variable domain, filled in from reference TRBV19 and TRBJ1-1, reads DGGITQSPKYLFRKEGQNVTLSCEQNLNHDAMYWYRQDPGQGLRLIYYSQIVNDFQKGDIAEGYSVSREKKESFPLTVTSAQKNPTAFYLCASRPLTGTEAFFGQGTRLTVV.

As for this clone: The identical CDR3 is also encoded by other nucleotide sequences in the sample. The J gene is TRBJ2-1, the V gene TRBV27; 7 bases line up with TRBD1. The V and J ends lost 2 bases and 2 bases, in that order; junction bases with no gene match: 3. The CDR3 is made up of 15 amino acids. Germline V gene lookup returns CDR1 MNHEY and CDR2 SMNVEV (reference sequence). The CDR3 loop is CASSLGQVAYNEQFF. Written as DNA, the CDR3 is TGTGCCAGCAGTTTAGGACAGGTAGCCTACAATGAGCAGTTCTTC.

The chain is built from TRBV7-9 and TRBJ2-7, with 7 bases aligning to TRBD2. Germline values: CDR1 SEHNR, CDR2 FQNEAQ (reference sequence). The ends lost 4 bases at V and 0 bases at J; junction bases unmatched: 18. CDR3 size: 19 residues. CDR3 nucleotides: TGTGCCAGCAGCTCGATCCTTGATATGTGGGGAGGGCACTCCTACGAGCAGTACTTC. It yields the protein CASSSILDMWGGHSYEQYF.

This clone was recorded only once. The V gene is TRBV2, the J gene TRBJ1-2; D uncertain. Looked up from germline, CDR1 is SNHLY and CDR2 is FYNNEI. V lost 7 bases to trimming and J lost 4 bases, with 10 bases between them. The CDR3 length is 12 residues. This chain's CDR3 is CASNPGFYGYTF. CDR3 nucleotides: TGTGCCAGCAATCCCGGCTTCTATGGCTACACCTTC.

The chain joins TRBV9 to TRBJ2-5; TRBD2 matches 8 bases. Losses at the gene ends were 3 bases for V and 1 base for J; bases not matched to a gene: 11. This CDR3 region has 17 residues. Germline V gives CDR1 SGDLS, CDR2 YYNGEE. The CDR3 DNA follows: TGTGCCAGCAGCGGGGGGTATTCTCGGGAGGGCCAAGAGACCCAGTACTTC. Residues: CASSGGYSREGQETQYF.

V usage is TRBV29-1 and J usage is TRBJ2-7, with 10 positions matching TRBD2. The ends lost 5 bases at V and 3 bases at J; junction bases unmatched: 16. The CDR3 length is 17 residues. Germline V lookup: CDR1 SQVTM, CDR2 ANQGSEA. CDR3 protein: CSVLGGSGRYTLYEQYF. CDR3 coding DNA: TGCAGCGTTCTGGGGGGTAGCGGGAGGTACACCCTCTACGAGCAGTACTTC.

V usage is TRBV15 and J usage is TRBJ1-5, with D possibly being TRBD1 (6 bases). Germline values: CDR1 LNHNV, CDR2 YYDKDF (reference sequence). This CDR3 comprises 15 residues. V was clipped by 5 bases and J by 0 bases, with 11 bases between them. The CDR3 nucleotides are TGTGCCACCAGCGGCGGACAGAATAGCAATCAGCCCCAGCATTTT. This sequence encodes CATSGGQNSNQPQHF. Full variable domain (outside the CDR3, taken from reference TRBV15 and TRBJ1-5): DAMVIQNPRYQVTQFGKPVTLSCSQTLNHNVMYWYQQKSSQAPKLLFHYYDKDFNNEADTPDNFQSRRPNTSFCFLDIRSPGLGDTAMYLCATSGGQNSNQPQHFGDGTRLSIL.

The chain employs TRBV30 and TRBJ1-5, with D possibly matching TRBD1 (5 bases). Germline V gene lookup returns CDR1 GTSNPN and CDR2 SVGIG (reference sequence). Between the trimmed V and J ends, which lost 0 bases and 3 bases, there was a span of 15 bases. The CDR3 runs to 16 residues. The CDR3 sequence is CAWSVRSSGSNQPQHF. The CDR3 DNA sequence: TGTGCCTGGAGTGTACGGAGTTCAGGGTCCAATCAGCCCCAGCATTTT.

In its sample, this clone was seen once. The chain joins TRBV5-1 to TRBJ2-1; 10 bases agree with TRBD2. The germline V gene encodes CDR1 SGHRS and CDR2 YFSETQ. The CDR3 spans 15 residues. Trimming cost V 3 bases and J 7 bases; bases outside gene matches: 7. The DNA for the CDR3 is TGCGCCAGCAGCTCTTATAGCGGGAGGAAAAATGAGCAGTTCTTC. Amino acids: CASSSYSGRKNEQFF.

The V gene is TRBV10-2, the J gene TRBJ2-1; the D gene is possibly TRBD2 (6 bases). Per the germline V gene, CDR1 is WSHSY and CDR2 is SAAADI. The CDR3 loop spans 16 amino acids. V was shortened by 6 bases and J by 5 bases, with 20 bases between the two germline ends. CDR3 loop: CASSQAGGGFNNEQFF. CDR3 in DNA: TGCGCCAGCAGCCAAGCGGGCGGTGGCTTTAACAATGAGCAGTTCTTC.

This clone is a singleton in its sample. The chain has TRBV5-5 and TRBJ2-5; no reliable D call. CDR3 size: 11 residues. CDR1 is SGHKS, CDR2 YYEKEE, per germline (reference sequence). Trimming shortened V by 0 bases and J by 5 bases, and 2 bases separated the two germline ends. CDR3 DNA: TGTGCCAGCAGCTTGGCTGAGACCCAGTACTTC. Protein product: CASSLAETQYF. Full variable domain (rest looked up from reference TRBV5-5 and TRBJ2-5): DAGVTQSPTHLIKTRGQQVTLRCSPISGHKSVSWYQQVLGQGPQFIFQYYEKEERGRGNFPDRFSARQFPNYSSELNVNALLLGDSALYLCASSLAETQYFGPGTRLLVL.

This chain joins TRBV27 and TRBJ1-2; possible D gene TRBD1, 6 bases. The CDR3 is 17 residues long. Germline lookup yields CDR1 MNHEY and CDR2 SMNVEV (reference sequence). V lost 6 bases and J 4 bases, leaving 24 bases between the germline ends. The CDR3 loop reads CASSPVPGHQTFYGYTF. The CDR3 coding sequence is TGTGCCAGCAGCCCAGTCCCGGGACACCAGACATTCTATGGCTACACCTTC.

V gene TRBV25-1 combines with J gene TRBJ2-1; TRBD2 aligns across 7 bases. The CDR3 totals 14 residues. Germline V gene sequence: CDR1 MGHDK, CDR2 SYGVNS. The trim removed 9 bases at V and 8 bases at J, leaving 13 bases unmatched. The CDR3 region is CASGGVGRAHEQFF. CDR3 nucleotides: TGTGCCAGTGGGGGAGTGGGGAGGGCGCATGAGCAGTTCTTC.